This T cell receptor beta chain was captured by sequencing in a study of blood T cells in healthy people across ages. Together with a sample-barcoded 5' primer, a J-beta primer mix was included in a second PCR lasting roughly 6 to 12 cycles. Every sample gave at least 2.5 million paired-end reads containing CDR3. Via MiXCR, TCRdb re-called the 5' RACE reads, giving one row per CDR3 protein. Among fewer than 1,000,000 distinct CDR3 sequences listed, 46% were seen once. Germline CDR1 SQVTM, CDR2 ANQGSEA. This CDR3 region has 13 residues. Trimming left V 0 bases short and J 11 bases short, with 16 bases between.

The V call is TRBV29-1, the J call TRBJ2-5; D assignment may be TRBD1 or TRBD2 (5 bases each). The receptor's source is a man of 80 years or more in good health. The sample consisted of blood. CDR3 bases: TGCAGCGTTGAAGAGGACGGGCGAGGGGAGCAGTACTTC. It codes for CSVEEDGRGEQYF.